This T cell receptor (beta chain) came from a study of ipilimumab plus nivolumab after autologous stem cell transplantation (dated by TCRdb to the early 2020s). About the full investigation: The median number of doses that trial patients received was about 5 for ipilimumab and 7 to 9 for nivolumab. Roughly 35 patients made up the trial's intent-to-treat population. The trial enrolled patients with high-risk diffuse large B cell lymphoma, mature T cell lymphoma, or multiple myeloma undergoing autologous transplant. The DLBCL cohort included primary refractory and relapsed disease, with 18-month progression-free survival of about 86% and 29% respectively. The paper's findings and limits, for the study overall: The authors concluded that combined checkpoint inhibition appeared tolerable when used as consolidation after transplant. The authors stated that profiles of the T cell receptor repertoire, regulatory T cell phenotype and gut microbiota provided a biologic rationale for studying this approach further.

Deletion took 2 bases off V and 4 bases off J, with a span of 8 bases between the germline ends. CDR1 and CDR2 are read off the germline V gene (reference sequence) as SGHAT and FQDESV. Including cysteine and phenylalanine, the CDR3 has 13 amino acids. The DNA shown is the 39-base CDR3, in frame from base 1. The library was built by means of the immunoSEQ multiplex PCR assay. TCRdb limited this immuneACCESS table to in-frame rearrangements with V and J called. A share of clones is missing; checked studies link under half to unresolved V genes, and the rest is unexplained. Across this sample there are over 75,000 clones, with 75% to 85% seen only once. Approximately 2.2% of the sample rests with the top ten. Checkpoint therapy was initiated 14 to 28 days after autologous transplant, and ipilimumab was administered at 1 mg/kg intravenously on day 1 of selected weeks. Patients received nivolumab at 3 mg/kg intravenously on day 1 of weeks 1, 4, 7, 10, and every two weeks through week 26. This Phase Ib clinical trial tested ipilimumab plus nivolumab, a combined checkpoint inhibition, as consolidation after autologous stem cell transplantation.

A word on this clone: Its antigen remains undetermined. No qualities accompany the bases; no much larger clone lies one base away.

This receptor was taken from a male donor with diffuse large B-cell lymphoma. Here the chain combines TRBV11-1 and TRBJ1-1, with no D gene named confidently. Material: PBMCs, obtained in a trial of ipilimumab plus nivolumab as post-transplant consolidation. CDR3 region: CASSLNRVTEAFF. The DNA reads as follows: TGTGCCAGCAGCTTAAATCGGGTCACTGAAGCTTTCTTT.